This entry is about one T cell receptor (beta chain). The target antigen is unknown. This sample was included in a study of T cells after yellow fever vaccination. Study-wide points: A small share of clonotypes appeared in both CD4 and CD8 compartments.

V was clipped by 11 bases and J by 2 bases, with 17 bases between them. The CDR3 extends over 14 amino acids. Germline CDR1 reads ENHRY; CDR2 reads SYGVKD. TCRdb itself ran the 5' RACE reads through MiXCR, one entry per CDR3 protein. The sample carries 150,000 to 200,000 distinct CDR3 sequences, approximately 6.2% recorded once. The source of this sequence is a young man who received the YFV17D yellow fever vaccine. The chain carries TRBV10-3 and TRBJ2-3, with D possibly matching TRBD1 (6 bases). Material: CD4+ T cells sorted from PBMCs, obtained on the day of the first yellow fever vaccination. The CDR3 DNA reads TGTGCCGCGACGGGGCAGGGGACCACAGATACGCAGTATTTT. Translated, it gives CAATGQGTTDTQYF.